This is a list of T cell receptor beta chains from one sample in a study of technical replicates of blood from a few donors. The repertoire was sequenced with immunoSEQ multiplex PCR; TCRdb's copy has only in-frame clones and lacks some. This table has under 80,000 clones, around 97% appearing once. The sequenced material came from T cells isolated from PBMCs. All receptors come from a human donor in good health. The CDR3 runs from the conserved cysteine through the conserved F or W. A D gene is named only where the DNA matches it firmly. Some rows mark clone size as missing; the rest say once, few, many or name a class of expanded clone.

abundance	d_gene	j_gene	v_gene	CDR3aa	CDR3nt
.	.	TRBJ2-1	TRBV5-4	CASSFDNEQFF	TGTGCCAGCAGCTTCGACAATGAGCAGTTCTTC
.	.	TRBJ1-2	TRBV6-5	CASSTPGRGRGYTF	TGTGCCAGCAGTACCCCCGGGCGGGGACGAGGCTACACCTTC
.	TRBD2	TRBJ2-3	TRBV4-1	CASSQYKRGGAGDTQYF	TGCGCCAGCAGCCAATACAAGCGGGGTGGGGCGGGAGATACGCAGTATTTT
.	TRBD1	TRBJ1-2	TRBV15	CATSRQGEAYGYTF	TGTGCCACCAGCAGACAGGGGGAGGCATATGGCTACACCTTC
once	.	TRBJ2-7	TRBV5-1	CASSSRQYVGGSYEQYF	TGCGCCAGCAGCTCGCGACAGTACGTCGGTGGGTCCTACGAGCAGTACTTC
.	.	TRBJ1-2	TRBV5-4	CASSLVGGSNYGYTF	TGTGCCAGCAGCTTGGTTGGCGGTTCTAACTATGGCTACACCTTC
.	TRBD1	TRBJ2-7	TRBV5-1	CASSLATGFYEQYF	TGCGCCAGCAGCTTGGCGACAGGGTTCTACGAGCAGTACTTC
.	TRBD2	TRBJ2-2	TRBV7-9	CASSLAFQRGSTGELFF	TGTGCCAGCAGCTTAGCGTTCCAGCGGGGTTCGACCGGGGAGCTGTTTTTT
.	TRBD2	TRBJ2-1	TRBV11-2	CASSLVGTSGDEQFF	TGTGCCAGCAGCTTAGTTGGGACTAGCGGGGATGAGCAGTTCTTC
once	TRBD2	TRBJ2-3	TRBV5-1	CASSFRDYKTDTQYF	TGCGCCAGCAGCTTCCGGGACTACAAGACAGATACGCAGTATTTT
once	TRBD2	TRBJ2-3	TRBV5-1	CASSLEASGLTDTQYF	TGCGCCAGCAGCTTGGAGGCTAGCGGGCTGACAGATACGCAGTATTTT
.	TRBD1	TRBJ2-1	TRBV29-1	CSVDRGLEQFF	TGCAGCGTTGACAGGGGGCTTGAGCAGTTCTTC
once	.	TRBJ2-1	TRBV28	CASSIIQGNEQFF	TGTGCCAGCAGTATAATACAGGGCAATGAGCAGTTCTTC
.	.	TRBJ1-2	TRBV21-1	CASSLLRFRENYGYTF	TGTGCCAGCAGCCTGTTAAGGTTTCGGGAGAACTATGGCTACACCTTC
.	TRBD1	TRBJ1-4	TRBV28	CASSFPETGGGEKLFF	TGTGCCAGCAGTTTTCCCGAGACAGGGGGTGGTGAAAAACTGTTTTTT
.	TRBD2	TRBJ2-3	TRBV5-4	CASTNSGGRTDTQYF	TGTGCCAGCACCAATAGCGGGGGACGGACAGATACGCAGTATTTT
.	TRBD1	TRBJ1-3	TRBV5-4	CASSPGTGKSGNTIYF	TGTGCCAGCAGCCCCGGGACAGGGAAGTCTGGAAACACCATATATTTT
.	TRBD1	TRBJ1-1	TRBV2	CASLWDRGEAFF	TGTGCCAGTCTATGGGACAGGGGTGAAGCTTTCTTT
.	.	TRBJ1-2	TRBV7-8	CASSLDARGYGYTF	TGTGCCAGCAGCTTAGACGCCCGCGGCTATGGCTACACCTTC
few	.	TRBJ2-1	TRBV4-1	CASSPHAGAPYNEQFF	TGCGCCAGCAGCCCCCACGCAGGGGCCCCCTACAATGAGCAGTTCTTC
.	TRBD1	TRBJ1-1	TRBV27	CASSLSGGQGGNTEAFF	TGTGCCAGCAGTTTATCGGGGGGACAGGGGGGGAACACTGAAGCTTTCTTT
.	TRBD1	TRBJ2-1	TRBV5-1	CASRASGQGLNEQFF	TGCGCCAGCAGAGCATCGGGACAGGGACTTAATGAGCAGTTCTTC
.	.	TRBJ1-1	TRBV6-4	CASSDSKGNTEAFF	TGTGCCAGCAGTGATAGCAAAGGCAACACTGAAGCTTTCTTT
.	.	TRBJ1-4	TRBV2	CASSFQGSREKLFF	TGTGCCAGCAGTTTTCAGGGGAGCAGGGAAAAACTGTTTTTT
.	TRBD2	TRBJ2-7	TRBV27	CASSLQAGGIGEQYF	TGTGCCAGCAGTTTACAAGCGGGGGGGATAGGGGAGCAGTACTTC
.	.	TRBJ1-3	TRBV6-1	CASSETGYSGNTIYF	TGTGCCAGCAGTGAGACAGGATACTCTGGAAACACCATATATTTT
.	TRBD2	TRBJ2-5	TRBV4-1	CASSHIAGGVETQYF	TGCGCCAGCAGCCACATAGCGGGAGGGGTGGAGACCCAGTACTTC
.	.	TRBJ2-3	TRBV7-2	CASSLGPSGSTDTQYF	TGTGCCAGCAGCTTAGGACCCTCGGGGAGCACAGATACGCAGTATTTT
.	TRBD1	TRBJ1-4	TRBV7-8	CASSMGQGGKLFF	TGTGCCAGCAGCATGGGACAGGGTGGAAAACTGTTTTTT
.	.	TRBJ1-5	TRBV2	CASSQVGVPNQPQHF	TGTGCCAGCAGTCAAGTAGGGGTCCCCAATCAGCCCCAGCATTTT
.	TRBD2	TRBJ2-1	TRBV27	CASSFYSGRAYNEQFF	TGTGCCAGCAGTTTTTATAGCGGGAGGGCCTACAATGAGCAGTTCTTC
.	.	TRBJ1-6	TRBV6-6	CASSQTIQGYNSPLHF	TGTGCCAGCAGCCAGACGATCCAGGGTTATAATTCACCCCTCCACTTT
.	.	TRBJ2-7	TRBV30	CAWSRGNALYEQYF	TGTGCCTGGAGTAGGGGGAATGCCCTCTACGAGCAGTACTTC
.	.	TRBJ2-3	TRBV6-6	CASSLGLWGSDTQYF	TGTGCCAGCAGTTTGGGACTTTGGGGGAGTGATACGCAGTATTTT
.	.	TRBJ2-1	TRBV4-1	CASSQPLRRQHNEQFF	TGCGCCAGCAGCCAGCCCCTGCGGCGGCAACACAATGAGCAGTTCTTC
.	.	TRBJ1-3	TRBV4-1	CASSQPTTGYGNTIYF	TGCGCCAGCAGCCAACCTACCACAGGGTACGGAAACACCATATATTTT
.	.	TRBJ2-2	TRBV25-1	CASSELELYDHTGELFF	TGTGCCAGCAGTGAATTAGAACTGTACGATCACACCGGGGAGCTGTTTTTT
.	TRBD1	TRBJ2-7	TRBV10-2	CASSRTGISYEQYF	TGCGCCAGCAGTCGGACAGGGATATCCTACGAGCAGTACTTC
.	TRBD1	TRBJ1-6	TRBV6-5	CASSFAGTAPPLHF	TGTGCCAGCAGTTTCGCCGGGACAGCTCCACCCCTCCACTTT
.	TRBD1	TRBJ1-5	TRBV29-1	CSVWTGGNQPQHF	TGCAGCGTCTGGACAGGGGGAAATCAGCCCCAGCATTTT
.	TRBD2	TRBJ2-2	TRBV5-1	CASSLVVGAGTGELFF	TGCGCCAGCAGCTTGGTGGTGGGAGCGGGAACCGGGGAGCTGTTTTTT
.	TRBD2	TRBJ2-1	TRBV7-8	CASSLTSSGGNEQFF	TGTGCCAGCAGCCTAACCTCTAGCGGGGGAAATGAGCAGTTCTTC
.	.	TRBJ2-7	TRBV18	CASSPRQDSYEQYF	TGTGCCAGCTCCCCTAGACAGGACTCCTACGAGCAGTACTTC
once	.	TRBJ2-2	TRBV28	CASSFPLSGNTGELFF	TGTGCCAGCAGTTTTCCTTTATCGGGAAACACCGGGGAGCTGTTTTTT
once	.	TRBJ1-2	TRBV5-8	CASTSRMGTFNYGYTF	TGTGCCAGCACATCGAGGATGGGGACTTTTAACTATGGCTACACCTTC
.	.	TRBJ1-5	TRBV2	CASSAETDQPQHF	TGTGCCAGCAGTGCAGAGACAGATCAGCCCCAGCATTTT
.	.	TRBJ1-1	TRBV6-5	CASRSGVNTEAFF	TGTGCCAGCAGATCGGGGGTGAACACTGAAGCTTTCTTT
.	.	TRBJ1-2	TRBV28	CASFRSWGRLGRLWDYGYTF	TGTGCCTCCTTCCGCAGTTGGGGCCGGTTAGGGAGGTTGTGGGACTATGGCTACACCTTC
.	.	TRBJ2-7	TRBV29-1	CSVASIQVPYEQYF	TGCAGCGTAGCTAGCATCCAGGTACCGTACGAGCAGTACTTC
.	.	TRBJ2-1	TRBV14	CASSRRLGLRNNEQFF	TGTGCCAGCAGCCGTAGACTAGGCTTACGGAACAATGAGCAGTTCTTC
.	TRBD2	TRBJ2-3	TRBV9	CASNGGSTDTQYF	TGTGCCAGCAACGGCGGGAGTACAGATACGCAGTATTTT
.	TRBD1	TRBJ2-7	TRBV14	CASSLRTGLYEQYF	TGTGCCAGCAGCCTTCGGACAGGGCTCTACGAGCAGTACTTC
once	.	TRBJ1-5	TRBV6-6	CASRPGINQPQHF	TGTGCCAGCAGGCCAGGGATCAATCAGCCCCAGCATTTT